One and the same sample provided the 30 T cell receptor beta chains below, sequenced in a study of cytomegalovirus exposure and HLA in healthy donors. PCR amplification relied on 60 Vbeta primers (plus 13 Jbeta primers). Clones were sequenced by immunoSEQ multiplex PCR, and TCRdb holds only the in-frame ones, with some missing. The table lists 97,000 or so clones, around 67% of them singletons, with 2% to 2.5% in the top ten. The sequencing sample was made of PBMCs. These TCRs come from a man over 45 in good health and CMV-seronegative.

This sequence joins TRBV9 and TRBJ2-7; 7 bases align to TRBD1. Germline V lookup: CDR1 SGDLS, CDR2 YYNGEE. The V and J ends lost 1 base and 2 bases, in that order; junction bases with no gene match: 6. This CDR3 has 15 amino acids. CDR3 DNA sequence: TGTGCCAGCAGCGTATCGCCAGGGGGAACCTACGAGCAGTACTTC. Translated, it gives CASSVSPGGTYEQYF.

V and J are TRBV27 and TRBJ1-1; weak D call: TRBD1 (6 bases). The germline V and J ends were trimmed by 2 bases and 0 bases, with 13 bases remaining between them. Germline assignment: CDR1 MNHEY and CDR2 SMNVEV (reference sequence). The length of the CDR3 is 16 residues. This CDR3 is CASSLTPGHLNTEAFF. CDR3 sequence (DNA): TGTGCCAGCAGTTTAACCCCGGGACATTTGAACACTGAAGCTTTCTTT.

The chain combines TRBV2 with TRBJ2-7; 10 bases align to TRBD1. The germline V gene encodes CDR1 SNHLY and CDR2 FYNNEI. V shed 6 bases, J shed 5 bases, and the junction held 13 bases outside the gene matches. The CDR3 extends over 16 amino acids. The CDR3 bases are TGTGCCAGCAGGTTAGCCGGGACAGGGGTTTTAAACGAGCAGTACTTC. It translates to CASRLAGTGVLNEQYF.

This clone was counted a few times. The rearrangement uses TRBV29-1 and TRBJ2-1, with TRBD1 as a possible D gene (6 bases). Trimming pared 6 bases from V and 1 base from J, leaving 10 bases between. The germline V gene encodes CDR1 SQVTM and CDR2 ANQGSEA. The CDR3 runs to 13 residues. CDR3: CSVRGGSYNEQFF. CDR3 bases: TGCAGCGTCCGAGGGGGATCCTACAATGAGCAGTTCTTC.

The chain recombines TRBV7-3 with TRBJ2-2; 11 nucleotides line up with TRBD2. V gave up 5 bases and J gave up 2 bases; unmatched junction bases: 4. CDR3 length: 16 residues. Germline loops: CDR1 SGHTA, CDR2 FQGTGA. CDR3 in DNA: TGTGCCAGCAGCCTGACTAGCGGGGCCAACACCGGGGAGCTGTTTTTT. Translating it yields CASSLTSGANTGELFF.

The rearrangement links TRBV2 to TRBJ1-1, with D possibly matching TRBD1 (6 bases). This CDR3 is built from 13 residues. CDR1 and CDR2 (germline): SNHLY, FYNNEI. Trimming pared 2 bases from V and 7 bases from J, leaving 11 bases between. The CDR3: CASSESTGSEAFF. Written as DNA, the CDR3 is TGTGCCAGCAGTGAATCGACAGGCAGTGAAGCTTTCTTT.

This clone was seen more than once but under ten times. The chain links TRBV28 to TRBJ1-5, with D perhaps matching TRBD1 (6 bases). V lost 6 bases and J lost 4, with 10 bases in between. The CDR3 is made up of 13 amino acids. Germline V gives CDR1 MDHEN, CDR2 SYDVKM. The CDR3 protein is CASRAGANQPQHF. DNA of the CDR3: TGTGCCAGCAGAGCAGGGGCAAATCAGCCCCAGCATTTT.

The V call is TRBV28, the J call TRBJ2-3, with TRBD2 identical over 13 bases. Germline CDR1 and CDR2: MDHEN and SYDVKM. The junction had 9 bases not matched to a gene; V was cut back by 9 bases and J by 3 bases. CDR3 length equals 16 residues. In DNA, the CDR3 is TGTGCCAGTAGACTAGCGGGGGGCCGCCCTACAGATACGCAGTATTTT. Its protein product is CASRLAGGRPTDTQYF.

The J gene is TRBJ2-7, the V gene TRBV30, with TRBD2 identical over 11 bases. CDR1 is GTSNPN and CDR2 is SVGIG in the germline V gene (reference sequence). The CDR3 length is 16 residues. Trimming at V came to 1 base and at J to 7 bases, leaving 12 bases not matched to a gene. DNA for the CDR3: TGTGCCTGGAGTGGGGGCTTCCTAGCGGGAGGAACGGAGCAGTACTTC. It yields the protein CAWSGGFLAGGTEQYF.

This rearrangement joins TRBV28 to TRBJ1-2; 7 bases are shared with TRBD1. The junction had 5 bases not matched to a gene; V was cut back by 5 bases and J by 5 bases. The CDR3 spans 13 residues. CDR1 is MDHEN, CDR2 SYDVKM, per germline. The CDR3 nucleotides read TGTGCCAGCAGTCTCCGACAGGGTTATGGCTACACCTTC. Translation: CASSLRQGYGYTF.

This chain links TRBV4-1 with TRBJ2-1, with TRBD2 matching 13 bases. Unmatched junction bases numbered 6, after V lost 5 bases and J lost 5 bases. Germline V gives CDR1 MGHRA, CDR2 YSYEKL. The CDR3 runs 16 residues. The CDR3 loop is CASSSLGLAGHNEQFF. CDR3 DNA sequence: TGCGCCAGCAGCTCCTTGGGACTAGCGGGGCACAATGAGCAGTTCTTC.

This rearrangement joins TRBV4-1 to TRBJ1-5; 7 nucleotides agree with TRBD1. Germline trimming cut 1 base from V and 9 bases from J; bases unmatched to any gene: 6. The CDR3 has 14 residues. Germline V lookup: CDR1 MGHRA, CDR2 YSYEKL. The DNA of the CDR3 is TGCGCCAGCAGCCAAGGGACAGGTACTCGGCCCCAGCATTTT. Translation gives CASSQGTGTRPQHF.

The chain has TRBV7-9 and TRBJ2-7; D is unresolved. The length of the CDR3 is 12 residues. Trimming took off 3 bases at V and 2 bases at J, with 5 bases between the two ends. Germline CDR1 SEHNR, CDR2 FQNEAQ (reference sequence). The CDR3 DNA reads TGTGCCAGCAGCTTCGTTGCCTACGAGCAGTACTTC. This encodes CASSFVAYEQYF.

CDR3 nucleotides: TGTGCCAGCAGTGGCCACAGGGGGCACACCGGGGAGCTGTTTTTT. Its protein is CASSGHRGHTGELFF. The rearrangement links TRBV25-1 to TRBJ2-2, with 9 bases fitting TRBD1. Germline V gives CDR1 MGHDK, CDR2 SYGVNS. CDR3 length: 15 amino acids. V dropped 4 bases and J dropped 3; count of bases not matched to a gene: 3. The full variable domain, completed using reference TRBV25-1 and TRBJ2-2, is EADIYQTPRYLVIGTGKKITLECSQTMGHDKMYWYQQDPGMELHLIHYSYGVNSTEKGDLSSESTVSRIRTEHFPLTLESARPSHTSQYLCASSGHRGHTGELFFGEGSRLTVL.

This clone has just a few counts. This chain uses TRBV7-2 with TRBJ1-2; the match to TRBD1 covers 9 bases. Germline CDR1 is SGHTA and CDR2 is FQGNSA. The CDR3 contains 15 residues. The V and J ends lost 5 bases and 2 bases, in that order; junction bases with no gene match: 6. The CDR3 sequence is CASSPLTGGNYGYTF. In DNA form, the CDR3 reads TGTGCCAGCAGCCCTTTGACAGGGGGGAACTATGGCTACACCTTC.

The chain links TRBV9 to TRBJ2-3; 13 positions match TRBD2. J was trimmed by 2 bases and V by 5 bases; bases with no gene match: 8. The CDR3 spans 17 residues. Germline V gene sequence: CDR1 SGDLS, CDR2 YYNGEE. The CDR3 DNA reads TGTGCCAGCAGTCGAACTAGCGGGGGGGAGGTCACAGATACGCAGTATTTT. It yields the protein CASSRTSGGEVTDTQYF.

This chain connects TRBV7-9 to TRBJ1-4; TRBD1 matches 10 bases. The CDR3 sequence is 15 residues long. Germline lookup yields CDR1 SEHNR and CDR2 FQNEAQ (reference sequence). The J segment lost 3 bases and the V segment lost 6 bases, leaving 4 bases of the junction unmatched. The CDR3 DNA is TGTGCCAGCAGACGACAGGGGGCTTCTAATGAAAAACTGTTTTTT. This gives the protein CASRRQGASNEKLFF.

The chain uses TRBV4-3 and TRBJ2-3, with 9 bases matching TRBD1. Germline CDR1 and CDR2: LGHNA and YSLEER. This CDR3 has 15 residues. V was clipped by 4 bases and J by 2 bases; unmatched bases: 4. CDR3 amino acids: CASSLRDRVTDTQYF. As DNA, the CDR3 is TGCGCCAGCAGCCTACGGGACAGGGTCACAGATACGCAGTATTTT.

This clone was counted between two and nine times. The chain uses TRBV2 and TRBJ2-2; 9 bases fit TRBD1. V lost 7 bases and J lost 4; bases outside the gene matches: 4. CDR1 and CDR2 from the germline V gene are SNHLY and FYNNEI. The CDR3 extends over 14 amino acids. CDR3 loop: CASKGQGPTGELFF. CDR3 sequence (DNA): TGTGCCAGCAAGGGACAGGGCCCCACCGGGGAGCTGTTTTTT. Full variable domain (rest looked up from reference TRBV2 and TRBJ2-2): EPEVTQTPSHQVTQMGQEVILRCVPISNHLYFYWYRQILGQKVEFLVSFYNNEISEKSEIFDDQFSVERPDGSNFTLKIRSTKLEDSAMYFCASKGQGPTGELFFGEGSRLTVL.

This clone was counted between two and nine times. This chain connects TRBV28 to TRBJ2-5; 8 bases are a match to TRBD2. Near its end, the DNA agrees better with TRBJ2-7, so the J call may be wrong. Germline V CDR1 and CDR2: MDHEN, SYDVKM. This CDR3 spans 14 amino acids. The CDR3: CATGPAGALYEQYF. As DNA, the CDR3 is TGTGCCACCGGGCCAGCGGGAGCGCTCTACGAGCAGTACTTC.

This clone was recorded a few times. This chain links TRBV28 with TRBJ2-7, with 11 bases matching TRBD2. CDR3 length equals 15 residues. Germline CDR1 reads MDHEN; CDR2 reads SYDVKM. The junction had 10 bases not matched to a gene; V was cut back by 5 bases and J by 7 bases. The CDR3 nucleotides are TGTGCCAGCAGTCCTAGCGGGGGGATCCTACGGGAGCAGTACTTC. It specifies CASSPSGGILREQYF. The full variable domain, with the rest looked up from reference TRBV28 and TRBJ2-7, is DVKVTQSSRYLVKRTGEKVFLECVQDMDHENMFWYRQDPGLGLRLIYFSYDVKMKEKGDIPEGYSVSREKKERFSLILESASTNQTSMYLCASSPSGGILREQYFGPGTRLTVT.

This clone was counted a single time. This chain links TRBV7-3 with TRBJ2-3, with D possibly matching TRBD2 (6 bases). Between the trimmed V and J ends, which lost 3 bases and 2 bases, there was a span of 12 bases. Germline-derived CDR1 and CDR2 are SGHTA and FQGTGA. The CDR3 runs to 15 residues. The CDR3 loop is CASSLGLRATDTQYF. The CDR3 DNA sequence: TGTGCCAGCAGCTTGGGACTCCGCGCCACAGATACGCAGTATTTT.

This chain links TRBV5-4 with TRBJ1-2; no definite D call. Germline V gene lookup returns CDR1 SGHNT and CDR2 YYREEE (reference sequence). CDR3 length equals 13 residues. V was clipped by 1 base and J by 7 bases, with 11 bases between them. CDR3 nucleotide sequence: TGTGCCAGCAGCTTGATTGGAGCGGGTGGCTACACCTTC. It is translated as CASSLIGAGGYTF.

The chain has TRBV11-3 and TRBJ1-1, with D unclear. Germline V gives CDR1 SGHNT, CDR2 YENEEA. This CDR3 has 13 amino acids. Trimming cost V 3 bases and J 1 base, with 6 bases left between them. CDR3 coding DNA: TGTGCCAGCAGCTTGGCGGCGAACACTGAAGCTTTCTTT. This sequence encodes CASSLAANTEAFF.

The genes are TRBV7-9 and TRBJ1-5, with D possibly TRBD1 on 5 matching bases. The V and J ends lost 1 base and 5 bases respectively, with 9 bases between them. Looked up from germline, CDR1 is SEHNR and CDR2 is FQNEAQ (reference sequence). The CDR3 has 14 residues. The CDR3 bases are TGTGCCAGCAGCTTAGGTGCAGGGCATCAGCCCCAGCATTTT. Translated: CASSLGAGHQPQHF.

This chain uses TRBV4-2 with TRBJ1-3, with D unclear. V shed 0 bases and J shed 1 base, with 10 bases lying between them. The V gene's germline CDR1 is LGHNA and CDR2 YNFKEQ. CDR3 length: 16 amino acids. In nucleotides, the CDR3 is TGTGCCAGCAGCCAAGATGTTTACTATTCTGGAAACACCATATATTTT. It encodes CASSQDVYYSGNTIYF.

The rearrangement links TRBV21-1 to TRBJ2-5; TRBD2 is taken as the D call from the table, unchecked against the DNA. The DNA end is more similar to TRBJ2-7, so the J call may be wrong. TRBV21-1 is given as a pseudogene. CDR3 length: 16 residues. In nucleotides, the CDR3 is TGTGCCAGCAGCAAATTGGGAGGGGAGGGGTCCTACGAGCAGTACTTC. The encoded protein is CASSKLGGEGSYEQYF.

This clone occurred a few times. In DNA, the CDR3 is TGTGCCAGCAGCCAAGAAGAAACCGACAGCATAGGGGAGCAGTACTTC. Amino acid sequence: CASSQEETDSIGEQYF. The chain carries TRBV14 and TRBJ2-7; TRBD1 is a possible D gene (5 bases). This CDR3 is built from 16 residues. Germline CDR1 and CDR2: SGHDN and FVKESK. The V gene lost 0 bases and the J gene lost 7 bases, with 19 bases spanning the gap.

The chain is built from TRBV23-1 and TRBJ2-7; D ambiguous. TRBV23-1 is treated as an ORF (open reading frame) with a function not yet certain. This CDR3 spans 11 amino acids. V was trimmed by 7 bases and J by 1 base, leaving 5 bases between them. The CDR3 DNA follows: TGCGCCAGCATTCTTTCCTACGAGCAGTACTTC. This codes for CASILSYEQYF.

The J gene is TRBJ2-7, the V gene TRBV27; 9 nucleotides match TRBD2. The J segment lost 2 bases and the V segment lost 3 bases, leaving 5 bases of the junction unmatched. The CDR3 runs to 15 residues. The germline CDR1 and CDR2 sequences are MNHEY and SMNVEV (reference sequence). This CDR3 is CASSFVGGGAYEQYF. The CDR3 DNA follows: TGTGCCAGCAGTTTCGTAGGCGGGGGGGCCTACGAGCAGTACTTC.